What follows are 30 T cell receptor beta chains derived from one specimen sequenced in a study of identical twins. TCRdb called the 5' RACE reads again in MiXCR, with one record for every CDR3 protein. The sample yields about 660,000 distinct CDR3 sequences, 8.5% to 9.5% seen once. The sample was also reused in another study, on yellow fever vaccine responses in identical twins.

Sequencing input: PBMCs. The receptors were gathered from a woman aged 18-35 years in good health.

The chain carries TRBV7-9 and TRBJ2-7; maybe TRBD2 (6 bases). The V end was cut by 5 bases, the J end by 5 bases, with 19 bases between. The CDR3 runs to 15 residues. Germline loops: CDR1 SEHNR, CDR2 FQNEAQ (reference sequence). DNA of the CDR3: TGTGCCAGCAGCCCAAAGATGCCCGGGGGTAACGAGCAGTACTTC. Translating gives CASSPKMPGGNEQYF.

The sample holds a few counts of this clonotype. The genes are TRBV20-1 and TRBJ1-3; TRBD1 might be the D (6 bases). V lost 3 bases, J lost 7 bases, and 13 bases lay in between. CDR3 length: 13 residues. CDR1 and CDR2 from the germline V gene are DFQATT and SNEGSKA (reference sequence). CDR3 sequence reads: CSARFRGANTIYF. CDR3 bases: TGCAGTGCTAGGTTTCGGGGGGCGAACACCATATATTTT.

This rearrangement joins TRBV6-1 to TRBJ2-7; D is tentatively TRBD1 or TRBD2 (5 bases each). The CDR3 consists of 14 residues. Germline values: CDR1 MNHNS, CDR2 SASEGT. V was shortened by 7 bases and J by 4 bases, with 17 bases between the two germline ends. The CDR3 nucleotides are TGTGCCAGCACCGCCGGGACGTCCCGATACGAGCAGTACTTC. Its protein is CASTAGTSRYEQYF.

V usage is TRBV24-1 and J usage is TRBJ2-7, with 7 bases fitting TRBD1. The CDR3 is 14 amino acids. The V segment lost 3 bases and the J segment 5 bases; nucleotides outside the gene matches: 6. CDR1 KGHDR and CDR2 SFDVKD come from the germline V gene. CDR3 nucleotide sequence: TGTGCCACCAGTGATCCACAGGGGAGAGACGAGCAGTACTTC. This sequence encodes CATSDPQGRDEQYF.

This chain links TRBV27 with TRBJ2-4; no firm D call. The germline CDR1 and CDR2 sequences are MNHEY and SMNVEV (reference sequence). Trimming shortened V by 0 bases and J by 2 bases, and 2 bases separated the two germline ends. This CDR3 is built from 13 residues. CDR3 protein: CASSLSPKNIQYF. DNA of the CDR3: TGTGCCAGCAGTTTATCCCCCAAAAACATTCAGTACTTC.

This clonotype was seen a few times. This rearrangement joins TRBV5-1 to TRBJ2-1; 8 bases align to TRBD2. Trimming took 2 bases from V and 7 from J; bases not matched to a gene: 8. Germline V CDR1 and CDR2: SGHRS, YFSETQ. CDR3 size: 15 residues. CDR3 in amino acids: CASSFWREALNEQFF. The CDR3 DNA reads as TGCGCCAGCAGCTTCTGGCGGGAGGCCCTTAATGAGCAGTTCTTC.

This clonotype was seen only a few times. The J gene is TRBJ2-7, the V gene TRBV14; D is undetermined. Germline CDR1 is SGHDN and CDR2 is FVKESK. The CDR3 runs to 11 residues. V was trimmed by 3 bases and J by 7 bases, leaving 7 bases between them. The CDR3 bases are TGTGCCAGCAGCCATAGCAGGGAGCAGTACTTC. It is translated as CASSHSREQYF.

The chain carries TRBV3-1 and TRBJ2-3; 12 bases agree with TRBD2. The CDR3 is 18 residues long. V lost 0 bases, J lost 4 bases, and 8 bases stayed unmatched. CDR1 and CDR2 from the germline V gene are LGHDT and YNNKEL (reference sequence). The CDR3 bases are TGTGCCAGCAGCCAAGATCGACTAGCGGGAGAAATGGCAGATACGCAGTATTTT. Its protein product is CASSQDRLAGEMADTQYF.

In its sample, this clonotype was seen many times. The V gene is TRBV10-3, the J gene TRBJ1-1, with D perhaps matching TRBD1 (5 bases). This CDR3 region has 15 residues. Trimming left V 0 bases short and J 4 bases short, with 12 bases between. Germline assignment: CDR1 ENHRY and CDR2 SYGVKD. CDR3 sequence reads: CAISESVREGTEAFF. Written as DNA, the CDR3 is TGTGCCATCAGTGAGTCTGTCAGGGAAGGCACTGAAGCTTTCTTT.

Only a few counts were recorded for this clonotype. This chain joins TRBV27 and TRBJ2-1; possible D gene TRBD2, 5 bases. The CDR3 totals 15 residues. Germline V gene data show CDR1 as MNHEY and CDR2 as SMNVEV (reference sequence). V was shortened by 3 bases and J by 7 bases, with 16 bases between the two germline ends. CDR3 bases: TGTGCCAGCAGTTTCGTGTCGCGGGTGGAGAATGAGCAGTTCTTC. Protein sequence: CASSFVSRVENEQFF.

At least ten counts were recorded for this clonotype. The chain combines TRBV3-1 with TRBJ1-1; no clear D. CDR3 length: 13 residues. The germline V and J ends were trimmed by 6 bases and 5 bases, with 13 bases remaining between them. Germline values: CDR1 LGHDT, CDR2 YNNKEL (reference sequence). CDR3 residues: CASSPLPETEAFF. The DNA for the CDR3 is TGTGCCAGCAGTCCCTTGCCTGAGACTGAAGCTTTCTTT. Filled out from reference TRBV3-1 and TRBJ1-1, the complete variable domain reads DTAVSQTPKYLVTQMGNDKSIKCEQNLGHDTMYWYKQDSKKFLKIMFSYNNKELIINETVPNRFSPKSPDKAHLNLHINSLELGDSAVYFCASSPLPETEAFFGQGTRLTVV.

CDR3 amino acids: CASARDTTYEQYF. The CDR3 bases are TGTGCCAGCGCCCGGGACACCACCTACGAGCAGTACTTC. V gene TRBV18 combines with J gene TRBJ2-7; weak D call: TRBD1 (6 bases). V shed 8 bases and J shed 2 bases, with 13 bases lying between them. This CDR3 is built from 13 residues. The germline V gene has CDR1 KGHSH and CDR2 LQKENI.

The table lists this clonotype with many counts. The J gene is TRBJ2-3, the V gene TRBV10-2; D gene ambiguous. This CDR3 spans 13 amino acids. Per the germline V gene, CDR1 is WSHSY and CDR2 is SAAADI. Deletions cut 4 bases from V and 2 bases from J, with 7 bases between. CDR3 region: CASSAYPTDTQYF. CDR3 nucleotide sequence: TGCGCCAGCAGTGCCTACCCCACAGATACGCAGTATTTT.

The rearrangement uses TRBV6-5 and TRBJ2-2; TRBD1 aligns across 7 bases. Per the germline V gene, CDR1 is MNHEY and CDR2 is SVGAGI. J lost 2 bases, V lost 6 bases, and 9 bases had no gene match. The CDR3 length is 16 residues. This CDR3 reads CASSLRGTDNTGELFF. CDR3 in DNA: TGTGCCAGCAGCTTACGAGGGACAGACAACACCGGGGAGCTGTTTTTT.

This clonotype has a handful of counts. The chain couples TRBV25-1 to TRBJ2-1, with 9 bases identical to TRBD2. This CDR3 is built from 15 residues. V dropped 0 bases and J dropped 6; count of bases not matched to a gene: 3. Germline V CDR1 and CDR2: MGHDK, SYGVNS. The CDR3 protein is CASSEYQLAGNEQFF. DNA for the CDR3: TGTGCCAGCAGTGAATATCAACTAGCGGGCAATGAGCAGTTCTTC.

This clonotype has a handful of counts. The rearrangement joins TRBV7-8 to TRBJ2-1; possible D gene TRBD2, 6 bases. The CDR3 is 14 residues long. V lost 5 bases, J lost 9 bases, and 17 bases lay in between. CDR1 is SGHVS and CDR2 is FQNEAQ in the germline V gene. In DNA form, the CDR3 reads TGTGCCAGCAGCCCAGCGGCAGGGAGGACTGAGCAGTTCTTC. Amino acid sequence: CASSPAAGRTEQFF.

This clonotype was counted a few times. This CDR3 is CASRPSEEKEQPQHF. The CDR3, as DNA: TGTGCCAGCCGGCCCTCAGAGGAGAAGGAACAGCCCCAGCATTTT. The rearrangement uses TRBV5-8 and TRBJ1-5; D gene unclear. Germline CDR1 is SGHTS and CDR2 is YDEGEE. V was clipped by 7 bases and J by 7 bases, with 21 bases between them. There are 15 residues in the CDR3.

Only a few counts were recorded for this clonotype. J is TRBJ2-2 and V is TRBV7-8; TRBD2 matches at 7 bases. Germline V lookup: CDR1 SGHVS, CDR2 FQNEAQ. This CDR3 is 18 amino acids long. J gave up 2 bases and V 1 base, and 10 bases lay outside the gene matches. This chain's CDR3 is CASSLDPGRVSNTGELFF. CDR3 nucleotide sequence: TGTGCCAGCAGCTTAGACCCTGGGAGGGTTTCAAACACCGGGGAGCTGTTTTTT.

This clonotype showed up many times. The DNA of the CDR3 is TGTGCCACCTATGGAATAGGGAATGCCATCAACGAGCAGTACTTC. It codes for CATYGIGNAINEQYF. V usage is TRBV10-3 and J usage is TRBJ2-7; unclear D gene. V dropped 10 bases and J dropped 5 bases, with 24 bases sitting between them. The CDR3 has 15 amino acids. CDR1 is ENHRY and CDR2 is SYGVKD in the germline V gene.

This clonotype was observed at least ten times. CDR3 residues: CASSLIGTSYEQYF. The CDR3 coding sequence is TGTGCCAGCTCACTTATAGGGACTAGCTACGAGCAGTACTTC. The J gene is TRBJ2-7, the V gene TRBV18; TRBD2 aligns across 8 bases. There are 14 residues in the CDR3. V was clipped by 4 bases and J by 3 bases; unmatched bases: 5. From germline, CDR1 is KGHSH and CDR2 LQKENI.

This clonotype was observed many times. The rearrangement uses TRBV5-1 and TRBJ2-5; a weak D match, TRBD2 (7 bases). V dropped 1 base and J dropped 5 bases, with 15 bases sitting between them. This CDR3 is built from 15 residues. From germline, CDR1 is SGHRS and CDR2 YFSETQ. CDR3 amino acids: CASSLRTGGSETQYF. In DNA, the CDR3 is TGCGCCAGCAGCTTGAGGACGGGGGGCTCGGAGACCCAGTACTTC. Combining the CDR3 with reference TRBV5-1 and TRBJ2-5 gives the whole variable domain KAGVTQTPRYLIKTRGQQVTLSCSPISGHRSVSWYQQTPGQGLQFLFEYFSETQRNKGNFPGRFSGRQFSNSRSEMNVSTLELGDSALYLCASSLRTGGSETQYFGPGTRLLVL.

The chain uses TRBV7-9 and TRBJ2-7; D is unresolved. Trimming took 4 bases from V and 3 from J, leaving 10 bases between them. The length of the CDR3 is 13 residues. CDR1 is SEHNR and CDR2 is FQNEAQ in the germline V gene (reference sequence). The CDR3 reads CASSSRFGYEQYF. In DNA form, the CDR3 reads TGTGCCAGCAGCTCGAGGTTTGGCTACGAGCAGTACTTC.

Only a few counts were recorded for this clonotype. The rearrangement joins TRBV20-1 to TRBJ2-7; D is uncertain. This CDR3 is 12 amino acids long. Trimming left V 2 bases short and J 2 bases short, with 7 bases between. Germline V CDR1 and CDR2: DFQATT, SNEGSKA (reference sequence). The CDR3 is CSARLEAYEQYF. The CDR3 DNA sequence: TGCAGTGCTAGACTAGAGGCCTACGAGCAGTACTTC.

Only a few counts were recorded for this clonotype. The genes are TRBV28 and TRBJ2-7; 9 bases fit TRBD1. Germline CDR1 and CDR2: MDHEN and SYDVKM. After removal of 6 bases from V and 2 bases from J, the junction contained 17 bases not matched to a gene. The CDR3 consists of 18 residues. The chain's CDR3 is CASSLGGQGYQGTYEQYF. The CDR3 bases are TGTGCCAGCAGCCTCGGAGGACAGGGGTATCAGGGAACCTACGAGCAGTACTTC.

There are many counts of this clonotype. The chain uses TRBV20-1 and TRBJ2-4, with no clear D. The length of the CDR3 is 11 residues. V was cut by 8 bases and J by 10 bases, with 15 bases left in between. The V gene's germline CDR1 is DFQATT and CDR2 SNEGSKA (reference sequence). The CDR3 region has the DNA TGCAGTTACAGTGGGGATCGAATTCAGTACTTC. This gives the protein CSYSGDRIQYF.

The CDR3 DNA is TGTGCCAGCACCCCGGGGGTGTTCTACGAGCAGTACTTC. It codes for CASTPGVFYEQYF. The V and J genes are TRBV6-1 and TRBJ2-7, with TRBD2 as a possible D gene (6 bases). V was cut by 7 bases and J by 3 bases, with 13 bases left in between. The CDR3 is made up of 13 amino acids. Per the germline V gene, CDR1 is MNHNS and CDR2 is SASEGT.

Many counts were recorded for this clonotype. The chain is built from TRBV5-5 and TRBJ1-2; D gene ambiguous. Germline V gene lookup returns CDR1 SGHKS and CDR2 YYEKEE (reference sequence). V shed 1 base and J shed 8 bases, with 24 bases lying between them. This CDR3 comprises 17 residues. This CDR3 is CASSLNSRRELFWGYTF. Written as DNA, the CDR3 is TGTGCCAGCAGCTTGAACTCCCGTCGGGAACTCTTTTGGGGCTACACCTTC. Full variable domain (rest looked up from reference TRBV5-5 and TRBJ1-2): DAGVTQSPTHLIKTRGQQVTLRCSPISGHKSVSWYQQVLGQGPQFIFQYYEKEERGRGNFPDRFSARQFPNYSSELNVNALLLGDSALYLCASSLNSRRELFWGYTFGSGTRLTVV.

CDR3 loop: CASSPGWVNDEQFF. The CDR3 coding sequence is TGTGCCAGCAGCCCAGGGTGGGTAAATGATGAGCAGTTCTTC. This chain links TRBV11-2 with TRBJ2-1; tentatively, D is TRBD1 (5 bases). This CDR3 region has 14 residues. The germline V and J ends were trimmed by 5 bases and 8 bases, with 16 bases remaining between them. The germline V gene encodes CDR1 SGHAT and CDR2 FQNNGV. Full variable domain (missing parts from reference TRBV11-2 and TRBJ2-1): EAGVAQSPRYKIIEKRQSVAFWCNPISGHATLYWYQQILGQGPKLLIQFQNNGVVDDSQLPKDRFSAERLKGVDSTLKIQPAKLEDSAVYLCASSPGWVNDEQFFGPGTRLTVL.

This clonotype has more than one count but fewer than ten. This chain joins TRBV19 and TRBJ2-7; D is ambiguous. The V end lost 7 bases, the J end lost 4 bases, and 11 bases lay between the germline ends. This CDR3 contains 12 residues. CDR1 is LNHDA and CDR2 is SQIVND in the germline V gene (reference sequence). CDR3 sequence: CASISPGYEQYF. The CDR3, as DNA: TGTGCCAGTATATCTCCTGGGTACGAGCAGTACTTC.

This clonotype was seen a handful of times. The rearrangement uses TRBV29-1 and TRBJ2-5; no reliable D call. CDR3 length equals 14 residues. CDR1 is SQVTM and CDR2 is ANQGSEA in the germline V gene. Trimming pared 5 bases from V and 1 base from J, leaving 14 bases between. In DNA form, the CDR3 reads TGCAGCGTTTTTGGAGCACCTGCCCAAGAGACCCAGTACTTC. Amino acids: CSVFGAPAQETQYF.